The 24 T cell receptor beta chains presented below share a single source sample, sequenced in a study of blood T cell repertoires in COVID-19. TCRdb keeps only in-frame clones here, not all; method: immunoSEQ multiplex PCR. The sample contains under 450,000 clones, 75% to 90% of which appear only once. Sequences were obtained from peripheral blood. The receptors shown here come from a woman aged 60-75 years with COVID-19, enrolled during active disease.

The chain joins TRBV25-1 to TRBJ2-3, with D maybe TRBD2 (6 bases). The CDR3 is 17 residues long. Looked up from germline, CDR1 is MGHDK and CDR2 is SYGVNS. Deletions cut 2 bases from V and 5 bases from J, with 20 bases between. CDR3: CASSESGRAGLKDTQYF. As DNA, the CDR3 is TGTGCCAGCAGTGAAAGCGGGCGGGCGGGGCTGAAAGATACGCAGTATTTT.

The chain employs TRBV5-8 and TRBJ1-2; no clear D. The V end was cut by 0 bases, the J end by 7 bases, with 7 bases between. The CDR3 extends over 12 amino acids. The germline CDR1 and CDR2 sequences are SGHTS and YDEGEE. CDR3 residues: CASSLEARGYTF. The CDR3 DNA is TGTGCCAGCAGCTTGGAAGCTCGTGGCTACACCTTC.

DNA for the CDR3: TGTGCCAGCAGCCGGTCGGCGGGGATGAATTATGGCTACACCTTC. It yields the protein CASSRSAGMNYGYTF. The chain links TRBV4-2 to TRBJ1-2; no reliable D call. V lost 4 bases to trimming and J lost 5 bases, with 17 bases between them. The germline V gene encodes CDR1 LGHNA and CDR2 YNFKEQ. This CDR3 contains 15 residues.

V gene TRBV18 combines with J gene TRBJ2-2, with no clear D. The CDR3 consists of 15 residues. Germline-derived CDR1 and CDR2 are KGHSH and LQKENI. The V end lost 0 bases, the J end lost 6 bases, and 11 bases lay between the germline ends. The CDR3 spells CASSPPRLSSGELFF. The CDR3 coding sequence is TGTGCCAGCTCACCACCGAGACTCTCCTCCGGGGAGCTGTTTTTT.

The CDR3 coding sequence is TGTGCAGCGGGACTGGAGGCCACAGATACGCAGTATTTT. Translation gives CAAGLEATDTQYF. The chain is built from TRBV7-9 and TRBJ2-3, with 7 bases fitting TRBD2. The germline V gene encodes CDR1 SEHNR and CDR2 FQNEAQ (reference sequence). The CDR3 loop spans 13 amino acids.

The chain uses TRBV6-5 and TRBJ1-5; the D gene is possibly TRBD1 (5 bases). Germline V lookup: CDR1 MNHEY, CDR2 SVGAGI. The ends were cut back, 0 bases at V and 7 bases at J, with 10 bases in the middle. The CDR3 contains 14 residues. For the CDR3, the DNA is TGTGCCAGCAGTTACTCTCAGGGTACCCAGCCCCAGCATTTT. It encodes CASSYSQGTQPQHF.

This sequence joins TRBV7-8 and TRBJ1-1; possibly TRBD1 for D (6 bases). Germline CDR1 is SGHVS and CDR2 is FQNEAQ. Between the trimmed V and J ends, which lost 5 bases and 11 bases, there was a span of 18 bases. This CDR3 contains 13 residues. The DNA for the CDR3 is TGTGCCAGCAGCCGCGACAGGTCGGTAGGTGCTTTCTTT. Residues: CASSRDRSVGAFF.

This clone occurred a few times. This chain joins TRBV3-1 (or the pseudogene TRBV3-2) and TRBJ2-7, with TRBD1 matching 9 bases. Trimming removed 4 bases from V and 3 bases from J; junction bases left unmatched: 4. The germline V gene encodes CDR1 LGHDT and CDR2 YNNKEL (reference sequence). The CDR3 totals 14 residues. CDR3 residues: CASSRWDRDYEQYF. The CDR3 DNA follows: TGTGCCAGCAGCCGATGGGACAGGGACTACGAGCAGTACTTC.

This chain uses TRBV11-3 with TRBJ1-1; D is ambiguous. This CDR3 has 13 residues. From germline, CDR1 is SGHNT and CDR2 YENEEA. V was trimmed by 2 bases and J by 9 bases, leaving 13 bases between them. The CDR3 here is CASSLQQQSKAFF. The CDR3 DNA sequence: TGTGCCAGCAGCTTACAACAACAGTCTAAAGCTTTCTTT.

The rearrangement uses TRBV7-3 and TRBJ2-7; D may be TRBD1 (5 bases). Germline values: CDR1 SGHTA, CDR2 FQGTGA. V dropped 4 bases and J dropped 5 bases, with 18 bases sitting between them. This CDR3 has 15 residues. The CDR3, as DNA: TGTGCCAGCAGCTCTCAGGGTCAGGGATCGAACGAGCAGTACTTC. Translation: CASSSQGQGSNEQYF.

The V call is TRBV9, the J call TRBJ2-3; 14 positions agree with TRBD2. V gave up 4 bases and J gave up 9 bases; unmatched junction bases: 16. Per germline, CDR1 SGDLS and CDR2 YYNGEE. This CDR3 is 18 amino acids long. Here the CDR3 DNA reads TGTGCCAGCAGCTTCGGACTAGCGGGGGGCCCCACTTCAATGACGCAGTATTTT. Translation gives CASSFGLAGGPTSMTQYF.

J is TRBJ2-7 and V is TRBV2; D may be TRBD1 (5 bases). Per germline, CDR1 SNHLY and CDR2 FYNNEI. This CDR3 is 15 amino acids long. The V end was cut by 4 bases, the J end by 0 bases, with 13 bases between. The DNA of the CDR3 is TGTGCCAGCAGTGTGAGAGACAGCAGCTCCTACGAGCAGTACTTC. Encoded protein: CASSVRDSSSYEQYF. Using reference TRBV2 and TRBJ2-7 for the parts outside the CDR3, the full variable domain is EPEVTQTPSHQVTQMGQEVILRCVPISNHLYFYWYRQILGQKVEFLVSFYNNEISEKSEIFDDQFSVERPDGSNFTLKIRSTKLEDSAMYFCASSVRDSSSYEQYFGPGTRLTVT.

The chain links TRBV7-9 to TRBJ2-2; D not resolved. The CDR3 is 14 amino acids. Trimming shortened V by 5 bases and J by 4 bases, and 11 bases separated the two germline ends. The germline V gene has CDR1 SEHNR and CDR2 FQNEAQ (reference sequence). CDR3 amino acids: CASSPELGTGELFF. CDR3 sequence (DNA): TGTGCCAGCAGCCCAGAGCTAGGCACCGGGGAGCTGTTTTTT.

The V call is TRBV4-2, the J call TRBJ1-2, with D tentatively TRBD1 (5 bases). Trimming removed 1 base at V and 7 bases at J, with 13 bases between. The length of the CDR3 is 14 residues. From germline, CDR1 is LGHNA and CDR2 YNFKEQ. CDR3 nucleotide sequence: TGTGCCAGCAGCCAAGCCAAGGGGCTGGGTGGCTACACCTTC. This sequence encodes CASSQAKGLGGYTF.

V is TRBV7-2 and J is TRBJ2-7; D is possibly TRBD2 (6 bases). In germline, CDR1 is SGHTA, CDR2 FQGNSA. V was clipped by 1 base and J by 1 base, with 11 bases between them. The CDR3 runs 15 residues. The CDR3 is CASSLVGTPSYEQYF. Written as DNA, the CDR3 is TGTGCCAGCAGCTTAGTGGGGACTCCTTCCTACGAGCAGTACTTC.

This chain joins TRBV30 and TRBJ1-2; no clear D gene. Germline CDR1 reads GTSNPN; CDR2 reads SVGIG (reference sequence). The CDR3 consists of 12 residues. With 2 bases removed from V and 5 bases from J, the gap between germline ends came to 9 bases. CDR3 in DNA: TGTGCCTGGAGTACACGGAGGTATGGCTACACCTTC. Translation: CAWSTRRYGYTF.

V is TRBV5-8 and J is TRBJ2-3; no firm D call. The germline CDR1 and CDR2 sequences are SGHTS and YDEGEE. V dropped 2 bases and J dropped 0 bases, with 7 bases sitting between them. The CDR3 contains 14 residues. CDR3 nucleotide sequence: TGTGCCAGCAGCTTCGCGCCTAGCACAGATACGCAGTATTTT. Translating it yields CASSFAPSTDTQYF.

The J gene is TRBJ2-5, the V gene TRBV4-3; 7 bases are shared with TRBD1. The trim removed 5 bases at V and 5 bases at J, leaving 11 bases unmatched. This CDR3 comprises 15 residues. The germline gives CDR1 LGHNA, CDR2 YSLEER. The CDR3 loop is CASSSSRGQGETQYF. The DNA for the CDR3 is TGCGCCAGCAGCAGCTCGAGGGGGCAGGGGGAGACCCAGTACTTC.

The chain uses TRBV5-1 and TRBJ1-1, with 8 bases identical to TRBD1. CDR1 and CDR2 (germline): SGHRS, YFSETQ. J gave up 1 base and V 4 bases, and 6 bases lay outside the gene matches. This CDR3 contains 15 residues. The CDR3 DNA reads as TGCGCCAGCAGCGAACTGGACAGGGCGAACACTGAAGCTTTCTTT. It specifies CASSELDRANTEAFF.

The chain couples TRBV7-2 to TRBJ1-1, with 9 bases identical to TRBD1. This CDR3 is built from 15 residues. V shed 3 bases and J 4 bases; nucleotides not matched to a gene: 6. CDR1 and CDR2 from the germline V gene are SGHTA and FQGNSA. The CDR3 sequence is CASSFLQGATTEAFF. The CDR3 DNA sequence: TGTGCCAGCAGCTTCCTACAGGGGGCAACCACTGAAGCTTTCTTT. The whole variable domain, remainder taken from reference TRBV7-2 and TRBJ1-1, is GAGVSQSPSNKVTEKGKDVELRCDPISGHTALYWYRQSLGQGLEFLIYFQGNSAPDKSGLPSDRFSAERTGGSVSTLTIQRTQQEDSAVYLCASSFLQGATTEAFFGQGTRLTVV.

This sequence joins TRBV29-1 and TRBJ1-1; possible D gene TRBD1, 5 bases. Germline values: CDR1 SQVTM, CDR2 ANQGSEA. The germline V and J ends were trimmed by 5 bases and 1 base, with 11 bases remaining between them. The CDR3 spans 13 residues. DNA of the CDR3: TGCAGCGTTCCCCCCCAGGGGAACACTGAAGCTTTCTTT. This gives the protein CSVPPQGNTEAFF.

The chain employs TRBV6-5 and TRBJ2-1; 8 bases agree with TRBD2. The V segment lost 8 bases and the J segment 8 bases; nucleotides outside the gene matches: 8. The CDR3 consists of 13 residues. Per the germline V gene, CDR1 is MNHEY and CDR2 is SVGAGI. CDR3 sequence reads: CASRVGGAHEQFF. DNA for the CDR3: TGTGCCAGCCGGGTCGGGGGGGCTCATGAGCAGTTCTTC.

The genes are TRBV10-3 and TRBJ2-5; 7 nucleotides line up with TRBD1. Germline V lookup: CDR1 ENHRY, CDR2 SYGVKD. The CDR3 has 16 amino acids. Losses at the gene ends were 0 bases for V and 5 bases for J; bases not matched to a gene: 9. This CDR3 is CAISESRGGSRETQYF. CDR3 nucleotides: TGTGCCATCAGTGAGTCGAGAGGGGGCTCACGGGAGACCCAGTACTTC.

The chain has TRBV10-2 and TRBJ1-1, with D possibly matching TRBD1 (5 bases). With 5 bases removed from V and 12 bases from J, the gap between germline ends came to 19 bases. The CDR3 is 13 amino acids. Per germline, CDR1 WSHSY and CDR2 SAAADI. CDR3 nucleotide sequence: TGCGCCAGCAGTACCCAGGGTAGGGTTAGTCCTTTCTTT. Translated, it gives CASSTQGRVSPFF.